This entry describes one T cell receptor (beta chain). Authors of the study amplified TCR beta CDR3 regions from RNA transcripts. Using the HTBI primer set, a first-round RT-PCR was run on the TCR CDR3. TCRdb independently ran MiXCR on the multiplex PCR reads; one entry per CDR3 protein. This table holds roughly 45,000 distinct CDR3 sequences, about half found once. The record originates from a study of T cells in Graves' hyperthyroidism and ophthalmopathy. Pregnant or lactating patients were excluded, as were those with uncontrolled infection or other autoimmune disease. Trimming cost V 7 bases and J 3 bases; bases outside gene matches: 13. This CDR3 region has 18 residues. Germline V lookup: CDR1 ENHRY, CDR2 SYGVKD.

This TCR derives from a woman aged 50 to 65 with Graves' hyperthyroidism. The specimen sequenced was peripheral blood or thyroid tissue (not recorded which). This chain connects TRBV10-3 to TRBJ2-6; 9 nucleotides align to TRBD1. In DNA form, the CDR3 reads TGTGCCATCACCTCCGGGACAGGGCATAACTATGGGGCCAACGTCCTGACTTTC. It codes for CAITSGTGHNYGANVLTF.